This is a list of T cell receptor beta chains from one sample in a study of blood T cell repertoires in COVID-19. TCRdb keeps only in-frame clones here, not all; method: immunoSEQ multiplex PCR. The sample holds approximately 290,000 clones; 85% to 90% are singletons and the top ten take approximately 12%. Specimen: peripheral blood. All receptors come from a woman aged 25 to 39 with COVID-19, enrolled during active disease. The CDR3 runs from the conserved cysteine through the conserved F or W. The order of the fields is CDR3 length, clone size, J gene, V gene, CDR3 protein. Clone size is not always given. Where it is, it says once, few, many or a class for expanded clones.

13	.	TRBJ2-5	TRBV6-5	CATCRGAQETQYF
19	.	TRBJ1-1	TRBV19	CASHAGVPQYVGRKTEAFF
16	once	TRBJ2-2	TRBV9	CASSAPRVLGTGELFF
17	.	TRBJ2-7	TRBV30	CAWRPGTSGAPSYEQYF
13	.	TRBJ2-1	TRBV27	CASSLRGWDEQFF
12	.	TRBJ2-3	TRBV2	CASSQVSDTQYF
11	.	TRBJ1-5	TRBV18	CASARSGAQHF
16	.	TRBJ2-3	TRBV11-2	CASSLAGLAFSDTQYF
13	.	TRBJ1-1	TRBV5-4	CASIRQGSTEAFF
15	.	TRBJ1-2	TRBV5-5	CASSLVEHGGYGYTF
15	.	TRBJ2-7	TRBV7-2	CASSLEGRGLYEQYF
17	.	TRBJ1-1	TRBV7-2	CASSYYPGRGTNTEAFF
12	.	TRBJ2-2	TRBV11-3	CAVREGTGELFF
14	.	TRBJ1-2	TRBV7-9	CASSPQGAPGGYTF
14	.	TRBJ2-7	TRBV7-9	CASSQSILDSQDHF
15	few	TRBJ2-2	TRBV27	CASSSGTGRTGELFF
12	.	TRBJ2-7	TRBV7-9	CASSFQVYEQYF
15	few	TRBJ1-4	TRBV9	CASSVSTGGDEKLFF
13	.	TRBJ1-4	TRBV6-5	CASMGDRGEKLFF
13	.	TRBJ2-7	TRBV5-5	CASSKTGIHEQYF
12	.	TRBJ2-1	TRBV19	CASSIDRDEQFF
11	few	TRBJ1-1	TRBV2	CASGEMERAFF
12	few	TRBJ1-2	TRBV2	CASSDVGPRYTF
14	.	TRBJ1-1	TRBV5-4	CASSPIDRAPEAFF
12	.	TRBJ1-2	TRBV6-5	CASRQGSYGYTF
14	.	TRBJ1-1	TRBV5-1	CASSLRGLDTEAFF
14	.	TRBJ1-4	TRBV4-1	CASSHRATNEKLFF
13	.	TRBJ2-5	TRBV5-6	CASGQGTQETQYF
15	.	TRBJ2-5	TRBV10-1	CASSESVAGRETQYF
15	.	TRBJ2-2	TRBV2	CASSEAQGYTGELFF
16	.	TRBJ2-1	TRBV19	CASSRLAGAGYNEQFF
10	.	TRBJ1-2	TRBV2	CATEDIGYTF
14	.	TRBJ2-2	TRBV11-2	CASSPRPSTGELFF